The rows below give T cell receptor beta chains drawn from one sample of a study of blood T cell repertoires in COVID-19. Clones were read by immunoSEQ multiplex PCR, and TCRdb kept only the in-frame ones, dropping some. Of tens of thousands of clones listed, over 80% were seen once; the top ten hold about 7%. The sequenced material came from peripheral blood. The receptors originated from a woman older than 75 with active COVID-19. Each CDR3 is given without its conserved first and last residue.

v_call: TRBV27
j_call: TRBJ2-1
cdr3_aa: ASSSREMAGGDEQF

v_call: TRBV19
j_call: TRBJ2-7
cdr3_aa: ASSIRGAQGEQY

v_call: TRBV11-2
j_call: TRBJ2-1
cdr3_aa: ASSSTGSPYNEQF

v_call: TRBV4-2
j_call: TRBJ2-7
cdr3_aa: ASSQQPGLAYEQY

v_call: TRBV7-8
j_call: TRBJ2-7
cdr3_aa: ASSLAIPYEQY

v_call: TRBV4-3
j_call: TRBJ1-5
cdr3_aa: ASSHGTGNQPQH

v_call: TRBV15
j_call: TRBJ1-2
cdr3_aa: ATSPRGYGYT

v_call: TRBV5-4
j_call: TRBJ2-1
cdr3_aa: ASSLVGGSPSYNEQF

v_call: TRBV11-2
j_call: TRBJ2-6
cdr3_aa: ASSLRGGAGANVLT

v_call: TRBV6-5
j_call: TRBJ1-2
cdr3_aa: ASAVFAGAGYT

v_call: TRBV7-6
j_call: TRBJ2-1
cdr3_aa: ASSQDPGQGTNEQF

v_call: TRBV29-1
j_call: TRBJ1-2
cdr3_aa: SVEGAREFYGYT

v_call: TRBV6-5
j_call: TRBJ1-2
cdr3_aa: ASGPLDRRGYT

v_call: TRBV3-1/TRBV3-2
j_call: TRBJ2-5
cdr3_aa: ASSQDAGGETQY

v_call: TRBV7-9
j_call: TRBJ2-1
cdr3_aa: ASSSPDRGSNEQF

v_call: TRBV18
j_call: TRBJ1-2
cdr3_aa: ASSQGASQGQGGYGYT

v_call: TRBV11-2
j_call: TRBJ2-7
cdr3_aa: ASSLSSGVGEQY

v_call: TRBV5-6
j_call: TRBJ2-7
cdr3_aa: ASSLSLRVYEQY

v_call: TRBV5-4
j_call: TRBJ2-7
cdr3_aa: ASSSNPTDPYEQY

v_call: TRBV7-9
j_call: TRBJ2-2
cdr3_aa: ASAMAAGELF

v_call: TRBV7-2
j_call: TRBJ2-7
cdr3_aa: ASSFVKAGAYEQY

v_call: TRBV11-2
j_call: TRBJ2-2
cdr3_aa: ASSWNRGRDTGELF

v_call: TRBV9
j_call: TRBJ2-3
cdr3_aa: ASSVDGIVTDTQY

v_call: TRBV6-1
j_call: TRBJ2-7
cdr3_aa: ASSEGRGGQY

v_call: TRBV15
j_call: TRBJ2-3
cdr3_aa: ATSRQVQDTQY

v_call: TRBV29-1
j_call: TRBJ1-2
cdr3_aa: SADSPNYGYT

v_call: TRBV28
j_call: TRBJ2-3
cdr3_aa: ASSVDGVGTDTQY

v_call: TRBV5-4
j_call: TRBJ2-3
cdr3_aa: ASSFEGTRLYTDTQY

v_call: TRBV21-1
j_call: TRBJ2-1
cdr3_aa: ASSVPGTSGKKSSYNEQF

v_call: TRBV7-8
j_call: TRBJ1-5
cdr3_aa: ASSLAQGDQPQH

v_call: TRBV6-1
j_call: TRBJ1-5
cdr3_aa: ASSELAEPQH

v_call: TRBV28
j_call: TRBJ1-3
cdr3_aa: ASSPGGSGNTIY

v_call: TRBV5-4
j_call: TRBJ2-2
cdr3_aa: ASSLAGGPPGELF

v_call: TRBV30
j_call: TRBJ2-3
cdr3_aa: AWTPGGDTQY

v_call: TRBV20-1
j_call: TRBJ2-1
cdr3_aa: SAPSGGEQF

v_call: TRBV24-1
j_call: TRBJ2-3
cdr3_aa: ATRSGQSDTQY

v_call: TRBV5-1
j_call: TRBJ1-3
cdr3_aa: ASSSEGSYGNTIY

v_call: TRBV28
j_call: TRBJ2-5
cdr3_aa: ASRPSGSAQETQY

v_call: TRBV30
j_call: TRBJ2-7
cdr3_aa: AWSWEGWPYEQY

v_call: TRBV18
j_call: TRBJ2-2
cdr3_aa: ASSPGQPSTGELF

v_call: TRBV7-2
j_call: TRBJ2-6
cdr3_aa: ASSATTFGANVLT

v_call: TRBV7-9
j_call: TRBJ2-7
cdr3_aa: ASRYGQGATYEQY

v_call: TRBV3-1/TRBV3-2
j_call: TRBJ1-1
cdr3_aa: ASSRLQGNTEAF

v_call: TRBV18
j_call: TRBJ1-4
cdr3_aa: ASSPRAGGLEKLF

v_call: TRBV28
j_call: TRBJ2-7
cdr3_aa: ASSRGYDLLGQY

v_call: TRBV7-9
j_call: TRBJ2-2
cdr3_aa: ASSLRDSPTGELF

v_call: TRBV4-2
j_call: TRBJ2-1
cdr3_aa: ASSQDRGEQF

v_call: TRBV27
j_call: TRBJ2-7
cdr3_aa: ASSRAGTIYEQY

v_call: TRBV5-1
j_call: TRBJ2-4
cdr3_aa: ASSFYSFDQGNIQY

v_call: TRBV9
j_call: TRBJ2-1
cdr3_aa: ASSPGTSGREQQF

v_call: TRBV28
j_call: TRBJ1-5
cdr3_aa: ASSRTGGTFRDQPQH

v_call: TRBV6-6
j_call: TRBJ2-1
cdr3_aa: ASSFRQGPSRSEQF

v_call: TRBV5-8
j_call: TRBJ2-1
cdr3_aa: ASSLGRRVVFNEQF

v_call: TRBV5-1
j_call: TRBJ2-7
cdr3_aa: ASSPLAGGPYEQY